This section outlines one T cell receptor (beta chain) sequence together with its context. As yet, its antigen is unknown. As for time point: recipient sample about 28 days before transplant, after cytoreduction. This sample is drawn from a study of T cell clonotyping in hematopoietic cell transplantation. The wider study: Cytoreduction preceded collection of pretransplant recipient samples. General study points: Without cell sorting, CD4 versus CD8 contributions remain unresolved. Few recipient clonotypes overlapped donors; over 95% were de novo at given depth.

The assay was immunoSEQ multiplex PCR, and TCRdb's table has in-frame clones only and misses some. The sample consists of about 49,000 clones, 86% of them appearing once. V was clipped by 0 bases and J by 3 bases; unmatched bases: 1. Germline V gives CDR1 LGHNA, CDR2 YSLEER. The CDR3 has 14 amino acids. This sample comprised peripheral blood mononuclear cells, obtained before stem cell transplant. The TCR comes from a man aged 60 to 75 with biphenotypic leukemia. Some clones in this sample may be carry-over from other donors' samples. This chain uses TRBV4-3 with TRBJ1-1; 7 nucleotides align to TRBD1. CDR3: CASSQDQGDTEAFF. The CDR3 coding sequence is TGCGCCAGCAGCCAAGATCAGGGGGACACTGAAGCTTTCTTT.